This T cell receptor (beta chain) was identified in a study of Ad26.COV2.S vaccination and SARS-CoV-2 variants. The CDR3 contains 13 residues. With 0 bases removed from V and 7 bases from J, the gap between germline ends came to 7 bases. Germline CDR1 and CDR2: LGHDT and YNNKEL (reference sequence). Treatment denoted: some 20 received Ad26.COV2.S at low or high dose, single or two shots; several received placebo; per-sample allocation not given. Specimen acquisition occurred on day 63 following the initial vaccine or placebo injection. A Boston adult aged 18-55 years was the donor. Data came from immunoSEQ multiplex PCR; TCRdb stores just in-frame clones and leaves some out. This table has around 300,000 clones, roughly nine tenths appearing once.

V and J are TRBV3-1 (or the pseudogene TRBV3-2) and TRBJ1-5; no clear D. The sequencing here drew on peripheral blood, taken in a trial of Ad26.COV2.S vaccine versus placebo. The receptor was isolated from a person between 18 and 65 years old who received the Ad26.COV2.S COVID-19 vaccine or a placebo. The CDR3 DNA reads TGTGCCAGCAGCCAAGATCTCTGGCAGCCCCAGCATTTT. Amino acid sequence: CASSQDLWQPQHF.